The T cell receptor (beta chain) under discussion was sequenced for a study of Graves' ophthalmopathy and Graves' hyperthyroidism. Study-level information: Prior to any treatment, peripheral blood was collected at the time of initial diagnosis.

Participants with hyperthyroidism, aged 18 to 65, were newly diagnosed with under 2 months' duration. Around 10 ml of fresh blood yielded the PBMCs by density gradient. Amplified material comprised TCR beta CDR3 regions derived from RNA transcripts. Second-round multiplex PCR followed a first-round RT-PCR using HTBI primers. TCRdb reprocessed the multiplex PCR reads via MiXCR and lists one record per CDR3 protein. The sample holds about 390,000 distinct CDR3 sequences, approximately 15% seen once. The receptor's source is a woman younger than 30 with stable Graves' hyperthyroidism. Sequences were obtained from peripheral blood.

The CDR3 nucleotides are TGTGCCAGTAGTATGAGGAAAGGGTTGGACAGGGCAAGGGGAGAGACCCAGTACTTC. It codes for CASSMRKGLDRARGETQYF. V usage is TRBV19 and J usage is TRBJ2-5; 8 bases are a match to TRBD1. The CDR3 length is 19 residues. Germline V gene lookup returns CDR1 LNHDA and CDR2 SQIVND (reference sequence). The V and J ends lost 3 bases and 4 bases, in that order; junction bases with no gene match: 19.